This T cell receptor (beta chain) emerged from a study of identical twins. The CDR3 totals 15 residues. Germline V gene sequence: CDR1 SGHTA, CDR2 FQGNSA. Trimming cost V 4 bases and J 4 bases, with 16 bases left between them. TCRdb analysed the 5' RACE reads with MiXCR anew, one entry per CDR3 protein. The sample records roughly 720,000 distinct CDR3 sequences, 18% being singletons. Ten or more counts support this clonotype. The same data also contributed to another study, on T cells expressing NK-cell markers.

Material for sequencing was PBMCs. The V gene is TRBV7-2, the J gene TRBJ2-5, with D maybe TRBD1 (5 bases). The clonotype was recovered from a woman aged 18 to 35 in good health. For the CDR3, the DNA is TGTGCCAGCAGCTCCCCATCCACAAGGGGAGAGACCCAGTACTTC. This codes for CASSSPSTRGETQYF.